This T cell receptor beta chain was observed in a study of post-analysis software for immune sequencing data. Study outcomes and limitations: Relative to controls, patients had about 5 TRBV segments at higher frequency, with TRBV5-6, TRBV5-1 and TRBV20-1 among these.

Unique molecular identifiers were present in the TCR beta cDNA libraries. A single record per CDR3 protein comes from TCRdb applying MiXCR to the PCR reads. Of about 540,000 distinct CDR3 sequences in the sample, approximately 31% were seen once. This clonotype has more than one count but fewer than ten. As yet, its antigen is unknown. The CDR3 runs to 17 residues. Germline CDR1 LGHDT, CDR2 YNNKEL (reference sequence). Trimming shortened V by 2 bases and J by 8 bases, and 23 bases separated the two germline ends. The chain is built from TRBV3-1 and TRBJ2-3, with D tentatively TRBD2 (5 bases). Sequenced input: blood. The clonotype originates from a girl aged 2 to 17 with multiple sclerosis. The CDR3 region has the DNA TGTGCCAGCAGCCAAAGTGGGCGAGGGCAGAGCCGATCTACGCAGTATTTT. It specifies CASSQSGRGQSRSTQYF.